The 9 T cell receptor beta chains reported below all come from one sample, sequenced in a study of neurological immune-mediated disorders. TCRdb reprocessed the 5' RACE reads via MiXCR and lists one record per CDR3 protein. Altogether 74,000 or so distinct CDR3 sequences are present, around 9.9% being singletons, with the ten largest covering 1.5% to 2%. Sequenced: PBMCs. Source of these receptors: a man aged 45-65 years in good health.

This clonotype was seen repeatedly, ten times or more. This chain connects TRBV6-1 to TRBJ1-5, with TRBD1 matching 7 bases. The CDR3 has 13 amino acids. Germline CDR1 reads MNHNS; CDR2 reads SASEGT. V gave up 6 bases and J gave up 7 bases; unmatched junction bases: 6. This CDR3 reads CASRRTGGQPQHF. The CDR3 DNA follows: TGTGCCAGCAGGAGGACAGGAGGCCAGCCCCAGCATTTT.

This clonotype was found many times. This chain connects TRBV7-6 to TRBJ2-3; 8 bases align to TRBD1. Germline V gene lookup returns CDR1 SGHVS and CDR2 FNYEAQ. This CDR3 spans 17 amino acids. Trimming cost V 5 bases and J 0 bases; bases outside gene matches: 10. Written as DNA, the CDR3 is TGTGCCAGCAGCCCCGGAGCAGGGGGCCCAAGCACAGATACGCAGTATTTT. Translating gives CASSPGAGGPSTDTQYF. Full variable domain (rest looked up from reference TRBV7-6 and TRBJ2-3): GAGVSQSPRYKVTKRGQDVALRCDPISGHVSLYWYRQALGQGPEFLTYFNYEAQQDKSGLPNDRFSAERPEGSISTLTIQRTEQRDSAMYRCASSPGAGGPSTDTQYFGPGTRLTVL.

This clonotype was observed at least ten times. The rearrangement uses TRBV7-8 and TRBJ2-7; perhaps TRBD1 as D (5 bases). Deletions cut 0 bases from V and 2 bases from J, with 14 bases between. The CDR3 length is 16 residues. Germline CDR1 and CDR2: SGHVS and FQNEAQ. In DNA form, the CDR3 reads TGTGCCAGCAGCTTAGCGAGTTCAGGGCGAACCTACGAGCAGTACTTC. Protein: CASSLASSGRTYEQYF.

This clonotype occurred many times. V and J are TRBV9 and TRBJ2-2; TRBD1 matches at 8 bases. Germline V gives CDR1 SGDLS, CDR2 YYNGEE. The CDR3 loop spans 16 amino acids. The trim removed 0 bases at V and 4 bases at J, leaving 5 bases unmatched. CDR3 bases: TGTGCCAGCAGCGTAGAGGCAGGGGGCGGCACCGGGGAGCTGTTTTTT. Amino acid sequence: CASSVEAGGGTGELFF.

This clonotype was recorded at least ten times. V gene TRBV5-5 combines with J gene TRBJ2-3; 12 bases map to TRBD2. The length of the CDR3 is 17 residues. V lost 1 base to trimming and J lost 1 base; unmatched junction nucleotides: 4. CDR1 and CDR2 from the germline V gene are SGHKS and YYEKEE (reference sequence). The CDR3 reads CASSLRLAGVRTDTQYF. DNA for the CDR3: TGTGCCAGCAGCTTGAGACTAGCGGGAGTACGCACAGATACGCAGTATTTT.

This clonotype was detected many times. The rearrangement joins TRBV5-1 to TRBJ2-7, with TRBD1 matching over 7 bases. There are 12 residues in the CDR3. Germline trimming cut 3 bases from V and 4 bases from J; bases unmatched to any gene: 1. CDR1 SGHRS and CDR2 YFSETQ come from the germline V gene. CDR3 in DNA: TGCGCCAGCAGCTCCAGGGGGTACGAGCAGTACTTC. Its translation: CASSSRGYEQYF. The full variable domain, rest sourced from reference TRBV5-1 and TRBJ2-7, is KAGVTQTPRYLIKTRGQQVTLSCSPISGHRSVSWYQQTPGQGLQFLFEYFSETQRNKGNFPGRFSGRQFSNSRSEMNVSTLELGDSALYLCASSSRGYEQYFGPGTRLTVT.

This clonotype was observed many times. The J gene is TRBJ1-2, the V gene TRBV29-1, with 9 bases identical to TRBD1. The CDR3 consists of 12 residues. CDR1 is SQVTM and CDR2 is ANQGSEA in the germline V gene. V shed 7 bases and J 7 bases; nucleotides not matched to a gene: 7. CDR3: CSAGDRVGGYTF. CDR3 nucleotide sequence: TGCAGCGCAGGGGACAGGGTGGGTGGCTACACCTTC.

This clonotype was seen repeatedly, ten times or more. This rearrangement joins TRBV9 to TRBJ2-7; D perhaps matches TRBD2 (5 bases). The CDR3 runs to 15 residues. Germline lookup yields CDR1 SGDLS and CDR2 YYNGEE. Trimming pared 4 bases from V and 0 bases from J, leaving 14 bases between. The CDR3 loop reads CASSKEGSSSYEQYF. Here the CDR3 DNA reads TGTGCCAGCAGCAAAGAGGGTTCAAGCTCCTACGAGCAGTACTTC.

This clonotype was counted ten times or more. The chain links TRBV6-6 to TRBJ1-5; D is unresolved. The CDR3 runs to 12 residues. Trimming cost V 7 bases and J 3 bases, with 7 bases left between them. The germline V gene encodes CDR1 MNHNY and CDR2 SVGAGI (reference sequence). The chain's CDR3 is CASTDNNQPQHF. DNA for the CDR3: TGTGCCAGCACCGATAACAATCAGCCCCAGCATTTT.